The 15 T cell receptor beta chains listed next were all sequenced from one sample in a study of blood T cells in healthy people across ages (dated by TCRdb to 2014 to 2015). The method was 5' RACE. The listed sequencing device is Illumina HiSeq 2500. A second PCR of about 6 to 12 cycles was performed with a sample-barcoded 5' primer and a J-beta primer mix. The public reads were quality trimmed at Q25 with fastp and then assembled into clones with MiXCR by TCRdb, keeping productive beta chains. Each entry merges the rows of one CDR3 protein and shows their most common DNA and genes. The sample contains roughly 2 million distinct CDR3 sequences, around 50% of them found a single time. The ten largest account for roughly 2.1% of the sample. The sample comprised blood. These receptors were obtained from a woman aged 35 to 49 in good health.

Here the CDR3 DNA reads TGTGCCAGCAGTTTAAGGGCAGGGGGCCGGGGCTACACCTTC. This sequence encodes CASSLRAGGRGYTF. This rearrangement joins TRBV12-3 or TRBV12-4 to TRBJ1-2; TRBD1 matches at 8 bases. This CDR3 comprises 14 residues. Trimming took 2 bases from V and 8 from J; bases not matched to a gene: 7.

The chain employs TRBV10-2 and TRBJ2-6; 9 nucleotides agree with TRBD1. J lost 0 bases, V lost 7 bases, and 4 bases had no gene match. The CDR3 totals 16 residues. The germline V gene has CDR1 WSHSY and CDR2 SAAADI. The CDR3 coding sequence is TGCGCCAGCATGAGACAGGGGGTCTCTGGGGCCAACGTCCTGACTTTC. This sequence encodes CASMRQGVSGANVLTF.

This clonotype was seen only a few times. The chain employs TRBV29-1 and TRBJ2-3, with 9 bases aligning to TRBD1. The CDR3 contains 15 residues. Germline CDR1 is SQVTM and CDR2 is ANQGSEA. Trimming cost V 6 bases and J 2 bases; bases outside gene matches: 9. In nucleotides, the CDR3 is TGCAGCGTCGCACCGGGACAGGGAAACACAGATACGCAGTATTTT. This translates into CSVAPGQGNTDTQYF.

Details on this clonotype: This may be a read error: a much more frequent sequence differs by one nucleotide. V usage is TRBV7-3 and J usage is TRBJ2-1; 7 bases fit TRBD2. With the DNA end fitting TRBJ2-7 better, the J assignment may be wrong. The CDR3 is made up of 15 amino acids. Germline values: CDR1 SGHTA, CDR2 FQGTGA. The CDR3 coding sequence is TGTGCCAGCAGCCGACTAGCAGGCTCCTACAATGAGCAGTACTTC. Translating gives CASSRLAGSYNEQYF.

This sequence joins TRBV15 and TRBJ1-6; 10 bases are a match to TRBD1. Germline V gene data show CDR1 as LNHNV and CDR2 as YYDKDF (reference sequence). The CDR3 runs to 14 residues. The V segment lost 5 bases and the J segment 7 bases; nucleotides outside the gene matches: 2. CDR3 nucleotide sequence: TGTGCCACCAGCCAGACAGGGGGCAATTCACCCCTCCACTTT. It translates to CATSQTGGNSPLHF.

This clonotype was recorded a few times. J is TRBJ2-3 and V is TRBV4-2; weak D call: TRBD1 (6 bases). CDR1 and CDR2 from the germline V gene are LGHNA and YNFKEQ. The CDR3 spans 17 residues. Between the trimmed V and J ends, which lost 3 bases and 2 bases, there was a span of 18 bases. The CDR3 is CASSHQKQGKDTDTQYF. The CDR3, as DNA: TGTGCCAGCAGCCACCAAAAACAGGGAAAGGACACAGATACGCAGTATTTT.

This clonotype was counted between two and nine times. The gene calls are TRBV20-1 and TRBJ1-2; D gene uncertain. The V end was cut by 3 bases, the J end by 2 bases, with 13 bases between. From germline, CDR1 is DFQATT and CDR2 SNEGSKA (reference sequence). The CDR3 consists of 14 residues. CDR3 DNA sequence: TGCAGTGCTAGGATCGGTTCATCCAACTATGGCTACACCTTC. Its protein product is CSARIGSSNYGYTF.

This clonotype has more than one count but fewer than ten. The chain joins TRBV7-2 to TRBJ2-7; 7 nucleotides line up with TRBD1. Per the germline V gene, CDR1 is SGHTA and CDR2 is FQGNSA. CDR3 length: 15 amino acids. J was trimmed by 0 bases and V by 2 bases; bases with no gene match: 4. DNA for the CDR3: TGTGCCAGCAGCTTATCGGGACAGATCTCCTACGAGCAGTACTTC. The encoded protein is CASSLSGQISYEQYF.

The V and J genes are TRBV6-6 and TRBJ2-4, with TRBD2 as a possible D gene (6 bases). Trimming took 2 bases from V and 1 from J, leaving 12 bases between them. The CDR3 runs 16 residues. Looked up from germline, CDR1 is MNHNY and CDR2 is SVGAGI (reference sequence). The CDR3 sequence: CASSYQGLTAKNIQYF. The CDR3 nucleotides read TGTGCCAGCAGTTACCAGGGACTGACCGCCAAAAACATTCAGTACTTC.

This clonotype was recorded a few times. The J gene is TRBJ1-6, the V gene TRBV20-1, with TRBD1 as a possible D gene (5 bases). Trimming removed 0 bases at V and 15 bases at J, with 15 bases between. CDR1 DFQATT and CDR2 SNEGSKA come from the germline V gene (reference sequence). CDR3 length: 13 residues. CDR3 in DNA: TGCAGTGCTAGAGACGGGGCAGGGCGTAACCTCCACTTT. It encodes CSARDGAGRNLHF.

This chain links TRBV28 with TRBJ2-7; 8 bases are shared with TRBD2. Germline V gene sequence: CDR1 MDHEN, CDR2 SYDVKM. J was trimmed by 7 bases and V by 3 bases; bases with no gene match: 11. This CDR3 comprises 15 residues. The CDR3 nucleotides are TGTGCCAGCAGTTTCCGAGCGGGGGCCCTCCTGGAGCAGTACTTC. Its protein product is CASSFRAGALLEQYF.

CDR3 coding DNA: TGTGCCAGCTCACAGATTCTTAATGAAAAACTGTTTTTT. The encoded protein is CASSQILNEKLFF. The chain has TRBV25-1 and TRBJ1-4; D call uncertain. This CDR3 is built from 13 residues. Trimming removed 8 bases from V and 4 bases from J, with 11 bases in between. Germline-derived CDR1 and CDR2 are MGHDK and SYGVNS.

This clonotype turned up a few times. This chain links TRBV7-9 with TRBJ2-7, with D uncertain. CDR1 is SEHNR and CDR2 is FQNEAQ in the germline V gene (reference sequence). This CDR3 region has 13 residues. Trimming removed 0 bases at V and 4 bases at J, with 7 bases between. The CDR3 region is CASSLAEKYEQYF. The CDR3 DNA follows: TGTGCCAGCAGCTTAGCGGAGAAGTACGAGCAGTACTTC.

There are a few counts of this clonotype. The V and J genes are TRBV9 and TRBJ1-2; TRBD1 might be the D (6 bases). Looked up from germline, CDR1 is SGDLS and CDR2 is YYNGEE. V lost 0 bases and J lost 10, with 16 bases in between. The CDR3 is 14 residues long. Written as DNA, the CDR3 is TGTGCCAGCAGCGTAGCTCCGGACAGAGGTCACTACACCTTC. Its protein product is CASSVAPDRGHYTF.

The V gene is TRBV12-3 or TRBV12-4, the J gene TRBJ1-1, with D possibly matching TRBD1 (5 bases). This CDR3 spans 15 amino acids. V was clipped by 5 bases and J by 3 bases, with 16 bases between them. This chain's CDR3 is CASSGETRVYTEAFF. The CDR3 DNA sequence: TGTGCCAGCAGTGGGGAAACCAGGGTCTACACTGAAGCTTTCTTT.